The present TCR beta chain was sequenced within a study of cytomegalovirus exposure and HLA in healthy donors. Germline V CDR1 and CDR2: MDHEN, SYDVKM. The V end lost 4 bases, the J end lost 1 base, and 11 bases lay between the germline ends. There are 14 residues in the CDR3. The table came from immunoSEQ multiplex PCR; TCRdb's copy has only in-frame clones and leaves some out. Here the sample spans about 180,000 clones, 85% being singletons. This sequence was found in a man between 18 and 29 years old in good health and CMV-seropositive. The genes are TRBV28 and TRBJ2-7; maybe TRBD1 (6 bases). The sequencing sample was made of PBMCs. The CDR3 here is CASSSGDISYEQYF. CDR3 DNA sequence: TGTGCCAGCAGTTCAGGGGACATTTCCTACGAGCAGTACTTC.